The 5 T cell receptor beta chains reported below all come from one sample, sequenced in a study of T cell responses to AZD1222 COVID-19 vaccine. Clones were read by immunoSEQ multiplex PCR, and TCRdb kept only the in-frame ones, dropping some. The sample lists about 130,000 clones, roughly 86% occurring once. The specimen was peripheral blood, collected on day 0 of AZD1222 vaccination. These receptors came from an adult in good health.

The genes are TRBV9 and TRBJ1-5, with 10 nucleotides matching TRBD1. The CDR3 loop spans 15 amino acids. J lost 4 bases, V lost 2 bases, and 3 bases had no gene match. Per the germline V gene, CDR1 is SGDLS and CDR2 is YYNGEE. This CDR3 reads CASSVTGGANQPQHF. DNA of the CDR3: TGTGCCAGCAGCGTGACAGGGGGCGCGAATCAGCCCCAGCATTTT.

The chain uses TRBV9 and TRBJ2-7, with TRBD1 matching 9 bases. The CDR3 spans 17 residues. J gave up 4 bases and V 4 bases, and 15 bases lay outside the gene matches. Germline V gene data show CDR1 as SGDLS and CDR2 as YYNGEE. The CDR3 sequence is CASSLAPGQGGVYEQYF. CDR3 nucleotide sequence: TGTGCCAGCAGCCTCGCCCCGGGACAGGGAGGCGTATACGAGCAGTACTTC.

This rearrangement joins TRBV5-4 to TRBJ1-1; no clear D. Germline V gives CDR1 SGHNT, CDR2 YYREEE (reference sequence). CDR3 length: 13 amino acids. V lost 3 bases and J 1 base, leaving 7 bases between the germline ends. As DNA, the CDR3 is TGTGCCAGCAGCTCATTTCAGAACACTGAAGCTTTCTTT. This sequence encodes CASSSFQNTEAFF.

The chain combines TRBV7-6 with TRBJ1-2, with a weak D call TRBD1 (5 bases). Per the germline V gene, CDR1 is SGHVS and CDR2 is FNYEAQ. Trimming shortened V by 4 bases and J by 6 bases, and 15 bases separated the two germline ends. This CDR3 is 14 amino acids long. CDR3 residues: CASSSIGRGNGYTF. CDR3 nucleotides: TGTGCCAGCAGCTCCATAGGGAGGGGAAATGGCTACACCTTC. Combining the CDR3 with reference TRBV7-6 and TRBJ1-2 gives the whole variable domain GAGVSQSPRYKVTKRGQDVALRCDPISGHVSLYWYRQALGQGPEFLTYFNYEAQQDKSGLPNDRFSAERPEGSISTLTIQRTEQRDSAMYRCASSSIGRGNGYTFGSGTRLTVV.

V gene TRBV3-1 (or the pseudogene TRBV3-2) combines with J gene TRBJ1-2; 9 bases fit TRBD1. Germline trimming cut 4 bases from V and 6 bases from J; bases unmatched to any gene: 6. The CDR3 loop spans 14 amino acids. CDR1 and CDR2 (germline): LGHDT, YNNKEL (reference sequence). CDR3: CASSLRTGVDGYTF. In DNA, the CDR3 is TGTGCCAGCAGCCTACGGACAGGGGTGGATGGCTACACCTTC.